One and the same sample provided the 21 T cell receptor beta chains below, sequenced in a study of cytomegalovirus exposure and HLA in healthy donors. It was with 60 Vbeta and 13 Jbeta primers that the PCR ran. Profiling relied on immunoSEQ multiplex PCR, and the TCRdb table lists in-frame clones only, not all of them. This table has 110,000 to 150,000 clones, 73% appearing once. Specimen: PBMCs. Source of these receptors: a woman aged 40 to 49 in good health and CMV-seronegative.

In DNA, the CDR3 is TGTGCCAGCAGTTACTCGGGACAGGGGGCCTACGAGCAGTACTTC. Amino acids: CASSYSGQGAYEQYF. V usage is TRBV6-5 and J usage is TRBJ2-7; 11 nucleotides align to TRBD1. The V and J ends lost 0 bases and 2 bases, in that order; junction bases with no gene match: 0. CDR1 is MNHEY, CDR2 SVGAGI, per germline. The CDR3 runs to 15 residues.

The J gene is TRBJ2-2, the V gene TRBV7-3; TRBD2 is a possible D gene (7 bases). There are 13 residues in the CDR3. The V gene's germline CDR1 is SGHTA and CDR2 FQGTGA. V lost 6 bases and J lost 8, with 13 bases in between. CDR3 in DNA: TGTGCCAGCAGTTCCGCGGGGGCTGGGGAGCTGTTTTTT. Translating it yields CASSSAGAGELFF.

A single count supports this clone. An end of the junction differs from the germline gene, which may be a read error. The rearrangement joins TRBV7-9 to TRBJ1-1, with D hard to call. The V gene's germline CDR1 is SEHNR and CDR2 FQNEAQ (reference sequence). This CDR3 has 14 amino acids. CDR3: CSSSPENRDTEAFF. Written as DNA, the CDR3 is TGTTCCAGCAGCCCGGAAAACAGAGACACTGAAGCTTTCTTT.

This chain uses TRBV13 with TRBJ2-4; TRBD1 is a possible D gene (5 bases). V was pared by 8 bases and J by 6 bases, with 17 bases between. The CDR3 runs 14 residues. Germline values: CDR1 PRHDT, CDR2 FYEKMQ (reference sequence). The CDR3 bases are TGTGCCAGCGCTCGGGCAGGGTTAAGAAACATTCAGTACTTC. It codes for CASARAGLRNIQYF.

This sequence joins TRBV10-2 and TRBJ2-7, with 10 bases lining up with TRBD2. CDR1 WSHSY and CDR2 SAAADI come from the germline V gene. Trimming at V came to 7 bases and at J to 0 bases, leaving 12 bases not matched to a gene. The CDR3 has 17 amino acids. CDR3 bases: TGCGCCAGCAAAGGGGTTAGCGGGGGGCCAGACTCCTACGAGCAGTACGTC. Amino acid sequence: CASKGVSGGPDSYEQYV.

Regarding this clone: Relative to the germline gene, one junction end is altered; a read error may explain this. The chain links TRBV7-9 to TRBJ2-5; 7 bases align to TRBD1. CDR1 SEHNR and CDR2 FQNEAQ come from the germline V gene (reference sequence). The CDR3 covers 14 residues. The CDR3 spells CSSSRRQGSLTQYF. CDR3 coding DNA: TGTTCCAGCAGCCGGCGACAGGGCAGCCTAACCCAGTACTTC.

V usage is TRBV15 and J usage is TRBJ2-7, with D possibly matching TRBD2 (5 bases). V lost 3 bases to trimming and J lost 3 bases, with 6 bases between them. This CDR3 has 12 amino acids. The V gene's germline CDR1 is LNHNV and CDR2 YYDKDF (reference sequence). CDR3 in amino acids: CATSRAGYEQYV. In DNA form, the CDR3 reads TGTGCCACCAGCAGGGCGGGCTACGAGCAGTACGTC.

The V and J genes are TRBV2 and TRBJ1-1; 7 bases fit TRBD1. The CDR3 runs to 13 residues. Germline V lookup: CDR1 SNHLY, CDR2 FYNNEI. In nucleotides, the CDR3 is TGTGCTTCCATGACAGGGATGAACACTGAAGCTTTCTTT. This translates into CASMTGMNTEAFF. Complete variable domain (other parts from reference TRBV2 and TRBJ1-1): EPEVTQTPSHQVTQMGQEVILRCVPISNHLYFYWYRQILGQKVEFLVSFYNNEISEKSEIFDDQFSVERPDGSNFTLKIRSTKLEDSAMYFCASMTGMNTEAFFGQGTRLTVV.

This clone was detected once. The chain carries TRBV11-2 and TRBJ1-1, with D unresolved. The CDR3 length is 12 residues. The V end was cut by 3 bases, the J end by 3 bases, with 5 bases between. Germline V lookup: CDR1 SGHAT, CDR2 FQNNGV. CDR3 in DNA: TGTGCCAGCAGCTTGCGGGACACTGAAGCTTTCTTT. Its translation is CASSLRDTEAFF.

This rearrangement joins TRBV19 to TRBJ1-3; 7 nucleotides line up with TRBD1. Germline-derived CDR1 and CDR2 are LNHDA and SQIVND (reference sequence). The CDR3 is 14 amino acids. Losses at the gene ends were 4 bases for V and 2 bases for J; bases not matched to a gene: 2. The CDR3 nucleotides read TGTGCCAGTAGTACCGGGACAGCTGGAAACACCATATATTTT. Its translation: CASSTGTAGNTIYF.

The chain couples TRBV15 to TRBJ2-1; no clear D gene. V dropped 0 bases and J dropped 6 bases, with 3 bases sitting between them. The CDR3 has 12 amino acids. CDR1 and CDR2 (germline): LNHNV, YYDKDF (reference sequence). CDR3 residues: CATSRDGNEQFF. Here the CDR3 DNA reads TGTGCCACCAGCAGAGACGGCAATGAGCAGTTCTTC. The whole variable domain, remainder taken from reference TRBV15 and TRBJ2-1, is DAMVIQNPRYQVTQFGKPVTLSCSQTLNHNVMYWYQQKSSQAPKLLFHYYDKDFNNEADTPDNFQSRRPNTSFCFLDIRSPGLGDTAMYLCATSRDGNEQFFGPGTRLTVL.

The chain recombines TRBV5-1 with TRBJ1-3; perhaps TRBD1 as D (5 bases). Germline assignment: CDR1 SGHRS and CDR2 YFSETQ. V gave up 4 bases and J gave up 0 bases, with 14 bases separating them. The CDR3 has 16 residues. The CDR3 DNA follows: TGCGCCAGCAGCAGAGGGACTCAGAGCTCTGGAAACACCATATATTTT. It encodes CASSRGTQSSGNTIYF.

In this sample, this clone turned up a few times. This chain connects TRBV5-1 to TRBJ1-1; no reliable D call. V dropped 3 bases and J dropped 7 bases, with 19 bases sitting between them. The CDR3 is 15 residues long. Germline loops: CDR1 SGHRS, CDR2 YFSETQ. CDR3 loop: CASSSAAGGTSEAFF. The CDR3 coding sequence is TGCGCCAGCAGCTCTGCCGCGGGAGGAACCAGTGAAGCTTTCTTT.

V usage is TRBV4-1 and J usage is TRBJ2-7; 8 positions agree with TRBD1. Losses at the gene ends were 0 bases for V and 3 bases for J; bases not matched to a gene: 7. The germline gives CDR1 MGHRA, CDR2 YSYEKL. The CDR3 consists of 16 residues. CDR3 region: CASSQEVRGRSYEQYF. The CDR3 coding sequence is TGCGCCAGCAGCCAAGAAGTCAGGGGGCGTAGCTACGAGCAGTACTTC.

The CDR3 spells CASSLVYPGLSFYEQYF. CDR3 coding DNA: TGTGCCAGCAGCTTAGTCTATCCAGGGTTATCTTTCTACGAGCAGTACTTC. The rearrangement links TRBV7-9 to TRBJ2-7; possibly TRBD1 for D (5 bases). Germline CDR1 is SEHNR and CDR2 is FQNEAQ (reference sequence). The CDR3 is made up of 17 amino acids. V lost 1 base and J 3 bases, leaving 19 bases between the germline ends.

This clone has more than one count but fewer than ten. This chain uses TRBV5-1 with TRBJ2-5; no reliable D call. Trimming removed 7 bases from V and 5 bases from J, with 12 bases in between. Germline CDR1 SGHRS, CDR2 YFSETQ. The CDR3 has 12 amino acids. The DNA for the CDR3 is TGCGCCAGCTCACTTCACGGGGAGACCCAGTACTTC. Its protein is CASSLHGETQYF.

The CDR3 sequence is CASSQVSSGGPSTDTQYF. In nucleotides, the CDR3 is TGCGCCAGCAGCCAAGTGTCTAGCGGGGGCCCAAGCACAGATACGCAGTATTTT. J is TRBJ2-3 and V is TRBV4-1; 10 bases match TRBD2. The trim removed 1 base at V and 0 bases at J, leaving 7 bases unmatched. Germline values: CDR1 MGHRA, CDR2 YSYEKL. This CDR3 has 18 residues.

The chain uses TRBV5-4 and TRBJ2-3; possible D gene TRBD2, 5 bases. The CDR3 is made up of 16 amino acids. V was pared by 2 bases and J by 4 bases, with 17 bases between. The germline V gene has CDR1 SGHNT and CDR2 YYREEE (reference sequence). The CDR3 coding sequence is TGTGCCAGCAGCTTCGGAGGCGCTGGCTCTGCAGATACGCAGTATTTT. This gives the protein CASSFGGAGSADTQYF.

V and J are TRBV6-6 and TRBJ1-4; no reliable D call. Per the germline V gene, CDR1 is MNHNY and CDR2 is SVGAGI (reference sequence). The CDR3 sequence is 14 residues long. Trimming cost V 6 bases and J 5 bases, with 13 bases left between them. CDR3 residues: CASSSHLTNEKLFF. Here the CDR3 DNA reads TGTGCCAGCAGCTCACATCTGACAAATGAAAAACTGTTTTTT.

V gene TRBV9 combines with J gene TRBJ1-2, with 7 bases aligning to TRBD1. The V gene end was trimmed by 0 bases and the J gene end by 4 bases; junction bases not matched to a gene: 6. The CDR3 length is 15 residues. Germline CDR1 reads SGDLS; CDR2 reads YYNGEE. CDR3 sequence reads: CASSVDPGQTYGYTF. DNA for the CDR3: TGTGCCAGCAGCGTAGACCCGGGACAGACCTATGGCTACACCTTC. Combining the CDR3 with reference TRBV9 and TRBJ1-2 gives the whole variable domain DSGVTQTPKHLITATGQRVTLRCSPRSGDLSVYWYQQSLDQGLQFLIQYYNGEERAKGNILERFSAQQFPDLHSELNLSSLELGDSALYFCASSVDPGQTYGYTFGSGTRLTVV.

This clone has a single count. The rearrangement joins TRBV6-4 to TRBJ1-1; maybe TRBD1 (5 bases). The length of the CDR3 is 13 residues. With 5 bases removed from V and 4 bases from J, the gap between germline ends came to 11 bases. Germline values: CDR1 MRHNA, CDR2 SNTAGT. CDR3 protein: CASSRATGTEAFF. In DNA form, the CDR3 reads TGTGCCAGCAGTCGCGCCACAGGCACTGAAGCTTTCTTT.